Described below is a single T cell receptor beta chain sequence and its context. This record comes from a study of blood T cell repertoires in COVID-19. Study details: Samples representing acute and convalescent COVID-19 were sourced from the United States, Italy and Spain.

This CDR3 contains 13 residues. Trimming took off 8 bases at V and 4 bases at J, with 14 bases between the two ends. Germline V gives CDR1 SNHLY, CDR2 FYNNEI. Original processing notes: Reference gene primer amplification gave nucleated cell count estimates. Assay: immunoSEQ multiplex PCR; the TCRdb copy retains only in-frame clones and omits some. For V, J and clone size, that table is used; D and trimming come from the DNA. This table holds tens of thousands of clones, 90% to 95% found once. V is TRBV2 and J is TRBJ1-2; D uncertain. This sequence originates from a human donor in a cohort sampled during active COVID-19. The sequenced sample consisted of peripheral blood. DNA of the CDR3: TGTGCCAGCGGGCGGGAAGTAACCTATGGCTACACCTTC. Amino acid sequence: CASGREVTYGYTF.